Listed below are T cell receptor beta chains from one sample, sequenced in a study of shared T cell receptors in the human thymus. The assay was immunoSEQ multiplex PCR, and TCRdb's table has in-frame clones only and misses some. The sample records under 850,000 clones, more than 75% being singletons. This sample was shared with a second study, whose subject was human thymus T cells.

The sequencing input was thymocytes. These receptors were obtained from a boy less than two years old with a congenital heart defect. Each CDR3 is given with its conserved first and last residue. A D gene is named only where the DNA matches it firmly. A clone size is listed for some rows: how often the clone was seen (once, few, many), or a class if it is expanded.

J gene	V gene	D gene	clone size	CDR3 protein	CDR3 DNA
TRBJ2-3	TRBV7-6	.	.	CASSQEVTPSTDTQYF	TGTGCCAGCAGTCAAGAAGTGACACCGAGCACAGATACGCAGTATTTT
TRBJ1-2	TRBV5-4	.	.	CASSLSYRVDYGYTF	TGTGCCAGCAGCCTCTCTTACAGGGTCGACTATGGCTACACCTTC
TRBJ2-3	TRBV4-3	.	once	CASSQEGGSSTDTQYF	TGCGCCAGCAGCCAAGAGGGAGGCTCTAGCACAGATACGCAGTATTTT
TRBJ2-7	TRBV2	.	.	CASSDVQGGLEQYF	TGTGCCAGCAGTGATGTCCAGGGAGGCCTCGAGCAGTACTTC
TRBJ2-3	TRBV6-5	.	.	CASSSSPFSTDTQYF	TGTGCCAGCAGTTCCTCCCCATTTAGCACAGATACGCAGTATTTT
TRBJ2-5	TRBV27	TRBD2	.	CASSLCPGGETQYF	TGTGCCAGCAGTTTATGCCCGGGGGGGGAGACCCAGTACTTC
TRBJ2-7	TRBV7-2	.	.	CASSLARRGPSYEQYF	TGTGCCAGCAGCTTAGCCAGGCGGGGGCCCTCCTACGAGCAGTACTTC
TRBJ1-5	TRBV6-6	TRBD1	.	CASSPTTGSNQPQHF	TGTGCCAGCAGTCCAACGACAGGGAGCAATCAGCCCCAGCATTTT
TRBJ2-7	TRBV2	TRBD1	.	CASSEALGGQGAYEQYF	TGTGCCAGCAGTGAAGCCTTGGGGGGACAGGGGGCCTACGAGCAGTACTTC
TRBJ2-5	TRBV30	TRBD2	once	CAWTSGATQYF	TGTGCCTGGACTAGCGGGGCGACCCAGTACTTC
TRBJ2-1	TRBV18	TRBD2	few	CASSPLLTGRARNEQFF	TGTGCCAGCTCACCCCTCTTAACCGGGAGGGCCCGCAATGAGCAGTTCTTC
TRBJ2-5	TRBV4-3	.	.	CASSQDCVGAIKETQYF	TGCGCCAGCAGCCAAGATTGTGTGGGGGCGATAAAAGAGACCCAGTACTTC
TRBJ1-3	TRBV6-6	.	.	CASSYSNEITGNTIYF	TGTGCCAGCAGTTACTCGAACGAGATCACTGGAAACACCATATATTTT
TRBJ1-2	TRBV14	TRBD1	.	CASSQEGGPGGYTF	TGTGCCAGCAGCCAAGAAGGGGGCCCAGGGGGCTACACCTTC
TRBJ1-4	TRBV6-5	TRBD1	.	CASSRRPGGYEKLFF	TGTGCCAGCAGCCGACGGCCAGGGGGATATGAAAAACTGTTTTTT
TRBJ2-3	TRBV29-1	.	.	CSVSSFPDTQYF	TGCAGCGTTTCGAGTTTCCCAGATACGCAGTATTTT
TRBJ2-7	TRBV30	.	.	CAWSVGPSTRTQQYF	TGTGCCTGGAGTGTAGGTCCCTCAACTAGGACCCAGCAGTACTTC
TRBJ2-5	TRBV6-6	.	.	CASSYSSEGRGETQYF	TGTGCCAGCAGTTACTCGTCCGAGGGGAGGGGGGAGACCCAGTACTTC
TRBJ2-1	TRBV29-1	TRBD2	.	CSASRRAGGRNEQFF	TGCAGCGCCTCAAGAAGAGCGGGAGGACGGAATGAGCAGTTCTTC
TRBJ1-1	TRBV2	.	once	CASQTDGWGPEAFF	TGTGCCAGCCAAACTGACGGATGGGGCCCTGAAGCTTTCTTT
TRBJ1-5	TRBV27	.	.	CASSREGQPQHF	TGTGCCAGCAGTCGGGAGGGTCAGCCCCAGCATTTT
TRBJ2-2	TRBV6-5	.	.	CASSYFLTETGELFF	TGTGCCAGCAGTTACTTTCTGACAGAAACCGGGGAGCTGTTTTTT
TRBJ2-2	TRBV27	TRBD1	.	CASSSGQEHTGELFF	TGTGCCAGCAGTTCCGGACAGGAGCACACCGGGGAGCTGTTTTTT
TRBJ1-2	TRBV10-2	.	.	CASTQQGDGYGYTF	TGCGCCAGCACCCAACAGGGAGACGGCTATGGCTACACCTTC